The rows below give T cell receptor beta chains drawn from one sample of a study of cytomegalovirus exposure and HLA in healthy donors. Assay used: immunoSEQ multiplex PCR; TCRdb lists only in-frame clones, some missing. Of about 79,000 clones detected, 74% appear once; the ten largest clones hold more than 8.5%. The sequenced sample consisted of PBMCs. These receptors were collected from a man in his forties in good health and CMV-seropositive. Both conserved end residues are part of each CDR3. The D gene is left open where the match is weak. Where a row states a size, it is once, few, many or the class of an expanded clone; other rows omit it.

TRBJ1-2,NA,TRBV18,TRBD1,TGTGCCAGCTCATCGGGACAGGGTCCTCACTATGGCTACACCTTC,CASSSGQGPHYGYTF
TRBJ1-5,NA,TRBV27,NA,TGTGCCAGCAGTCTTCAGGGATATAGCAATCAGCCCCAGCATTTT,CASSLQGYSNQPQHF
TRBJ1-5,NA,TRBV30,TRBD1,TGTGCCTGGAGTGTACTGGGACAGGCCATCAATCAGCCCCAGCATTTT,CAWSVLGQAINQPQHF
TRBJ1-1,large,TRBV5-6,TRBD1,TGTGCCAGCAGAACACGGACAGGGTGGGACACTGAAGCTTTCTTT,CASRTRTGWDTEAFF
TRBJ2-7,NA,TRBV13,TRBD1,TGTGCCAGCAGCTTCCCGACAGGGGGCGTCTACGAGCAGTACTTC,CASSFPTGGVYEQYF
TRBJ2-3,NA,TRBV7-6,NA,TGTGCCAGCAGCTTAGATGGTAGCGGAAGCGCAGATACGCAGTATTTT,CASSLDGSGSADTQYF
TRBJ2-7,NA,TRBV5-4,NA,TGTGCCAGCAGCTCACCCGGAGATCTGTACGAGCAGTACTTC,CASSSPGDLYEQYF
TRBJ1-4,NA,TRBV6-1,NA,TGTGCCAGCAGTGAAGGGTCTCCGGGTAATGAAAAACTGTTTTTT,CASSEGSPGNEKLFF
TRBJ1-3,NA,TRBV6-1,NA,TGTGCCAGCAGTGGGACAGATGGAAACACCATATATTTT,CASSGTDGNTIYF
TRBJ1-1,few,TRBV5-5,NA,TGTGCCAGCAGCTTGGCGGGTACCAGGGGCTATTGGAACACTGAAGCTTTCTTT,CASSLAGTRGYWNTEAFF
TRBJ1-1,NA,TRBV30,NA,TGTGCCTGGAGTGTCCCTCTAGGGGGGGCAACTGAAGCTTTCTTT,CAWSVPLGGATEAFF
TRBJ1-2,NA,TRBV29-1,NA,TGCAGCGTAGATCCAGAGACAGGCAATGGCTACACCTTC,CSVDPETGNGYTF
TRBJ2-5,NA,TRBV5-4,NA,TGTGCCAGCAGCCCGGAGGGCATTAGGGAGACCCAGTACTTC,CASSPEGIRETQYF
TRBJ2-5,NA,TRBV19,TRBD2,TGTGCCAGTAGTGCGGGGACTAGCGGGAGGGCCGTTGAGACCCAGTACTTC,CASSAGTSGRAVETQYF
TRBJ2-1,NA,TRBV25-1,TRBD2,TGTGCCACTGATAGCGGGAGCCAGTCCTACAATGAGCAGTTCTTC,CATDSGSQSYNEQFF
TRBJ2-1,NA,TRBV19,TRBD1,TGTGCCAGTAGTTTCCTCCGACAGGGCTCCTACAATGAGCAGTTCTTC,CASSFLRQGSYNEQFF
TRBJ1-6,NA,TRBV7-2,TRBD1,TGTGCCAGCAGCTTAGAGGGGGCAGAGAATTCACCCCTCCACTTT,CASSLEGAENSPLHF
TRBJ2-7,NA,TRBV23-1,NA,TGCGCCAGCAGTCAATCGTCAACAGAGTCCTACGAGCAGTACTTC,CASSQSSTESYEQYF
TRBJ2-7,NA,TRBV5-4,TRBD1,TGTGCCAGCAGCTTGGACAGGGGTTCCAACTACGAGCAGTACTTC,CASSLDRGSNYEQYF
TRBJ1-4,NA,TRBV10-2,NA,TGCGCCAGCAATGGGGGGGAAAAACTGTTTTTT,CASNGGEKLFF
TRBJ1-2,NA,TRBV11-2,TRBD1,TGTGCCAGCAGCACGTCGGACAGGGGGATAGGATATGGCTACACCTTC,CASSTSDRGIGYGYTF
TRBJ2-5,NA,TRBV18,NA,TGTGCCAGCTCACCGAACTGGAGAGAGACCCAGTACTTC,CASSPNWRETQYF
TRBJ1-1,NA,TRBV2,TRBD1,TGTGCCAGCAGCCCGGGACAGGGTCTGAACACTGAAGCTTTCTTT,CASSPGQGLNTEAFF
TRBJ1-4,once,TRBV7-9,TRBD1,TGTGCCAGCAGCTTACGACAGGGGAATAATGAAAAACTGTTTTTT,CASSLRQGNNEKLFF
TRBJ2-1,few,TRBV7-2,TRBD2,TGTGCCAGCAGGCTAGCGGGGGGTCGGAATGAGCAGTTCTTC,CASRLAGGRNEQFF
TRBJ1-1,NA,TRBV5-1,TRBD1,TGCGCCAGCAGCGTGACAGGGGAGAACACTGAAGCTTTCTTT,CASSVTGENTEAFF
TRBJ1-4,few,TRBV7-9,NA,TGTGCCAGCAGCTTCTCACAGGGCGGTAATGAAAAACTGTTTTTT,CASSFSQGGNEKLFF
TRBJ2-5,NA,TRBV6-1,NA,TGTGCCAGCAGAACGTTGGAGCAGCAAGAGACCCAGTACTTC,CASRTLEQQETQYF
TRBJ2-7,NA,TRBV9,NA,TGTGCCAGCAGCTTTTCGACAGGTAGCTACGAGCAGTACTTC,CASSFSTGSYEQYF
TRBJ1-3,once,TRBV30,NA,TGTGCCTGGACAGGGGACGGCTCTGGAAACACCATATATTTT,CAWTGDGSGNTIYF
TRBJ2-7,once,TRBV28,NA,TGTGCAGGGGGGGGCGACTACGAGCAGTACTTC,CAGGGDYEQYF
TRBJ2-7,NA,TRBV28,NA,TGTGCCAGCAGTTTTGGGGCGAGGTCCTACGAGCAGTACTTC,CASSFGARSYEQYF
TRBJ2-4,few,TRBV5-4,TRBD2,TGTGCCAGCAGCTTGACTAGCGGGGACCGGAAAAACATTCAGTACTTC,CASSLTSGDRKNIQYF
TRBJ1-4,NA,TRBV6-5,NA,TGTGCCAGCAGTTACTCGGGGGGAAATGAAAAACTGTTTTTT,CASSYSGGNEKLFF
TRBJ2-3,NA,TRBV30,NA,TGTGCCTGGAGTCCCCCAGGGAACAAGCAGTATTTT,CAWSPPGNKQYF